A single sample gave rise to the 21 T cell receptor beta chains below, sequenced in a study of T cell changes during pregnancy in multiple sclerosis. Assay used: immunoSEQ multiplex PCR; TCRdb lists only in-frame clones, some missing. Of 80,000 to 100,000 clones in the sample, 93% were seen once. The source was peripheral blood, collected after pregnancy. The receptors stem from a female donor with multiple sclerosis, enrolled in a pregnancy study.

This chain links TRBV27 with TRBJ2-1; D is possibly TRBD2 (6 bases). The V and J ends lost 5 bases and 2 bases respectively, with 13 bases between them. The CDR3 has 15 amino acids. Germline V gene lookup returns CDR1 MNHEY and CDR2 SMNVEV (reference sequence). The CDR3 nucleotides are TGTGCCAGCAGTGGGAGGCGCCCTACCTACAATGAGCAGTTCTTC. Protein sequence: CASSGRRPTYNEQFF.

This chain links TRBV1 with TRBJ2-7; the table gives TRBD2 as D, unverified against the DNA. TRBV1 is described as a pseudogene. The CDR3 covers 15 residues. As DNA, the CDR3 is TGCACCAGCAGCCAAGATTTTACCGAGTATGGCGAGCAGTACTTC. Translating gives CTSSQDFTEYGEQYF.

This clone was detected once. This sequence joins TRBV7-7 and TRBJ2-3, with 9 bases identical to TRBD1. J gave up 3 bases and V 5 bases, and 6 bases lay outside the gene matches. CDR3 length equals 15 residues. The germline CDR1 and CDR2 sequences are SSHAT and FNYEAQ (reference sequence). This CDR3 reads CASSPGTGSTDTQYF. In nucleotides, the CDR3 is TGTGCCAGCAGCCCCGGGACAGGGTCGACAGATACGCAGTATTTT.

The rearrangement links TRBV5-6 to TRBJ2-3; D not certain. This CDR3 spans 17 amino acids. Germline CDR1 and CDR2: SGHDT and YYEEEE. V was trimmed by 0 bases and J by 0 bases, leaving 14 bases between them. In nucleotides, the CDR3 is TGTGCCAGCAGCTTGGCGTACTCTGGAGCGAGCACAGATACGCAGTATTTT. This sequence encodes CASSLAYSGASTDTQYF.

This chain joins TRBV5-1 and TRBJ2-1; 9 positions match TRBD2. The J segment lost 0 bases and the V segment lost 0 bases, leaving 4 bases of the junction unmatched. CDR3 length: 17 amino acids. Germline-derived CDR1 and CDR2 are SGHRS and YFSETQ. The CDR3 DNA sequence: TGCGCCAGCAGCTTGGATAATAGCGGGAGCTCCTACAATGAGCAGTTCTTC. Residues: CASSLDNSGSSYNEQFF.

This clone was counted a single time. This chain links TRBV30 with TRBJ2-3; no clear D. V lost 2 bases to trimming and J lost 1 base, with 4 bases between them. The CDR3 totals 12 residues. CDR1 is GTSNPN and CDR2 is SVGIG in the germline V gene (reference sequence). The CDR3 reads CAWSPGTDTQYF. The CDR3 DNA sequence: TGTGCCTGGAGTCCCGGCACAGATACGCAGTATTTT.

This clone was seen only a few times. The junction differs from germline at one of its ends, possibly a read error. The V call is TRBV9, the J call TRBJ1-1; 10 bases match TRBD1. This CDR3 spans 16 amino acids. CDR1 SGDLS and CDR2 YYNGEE come from the germline V gene. CDR3 region: CASTVGDRGLNTEAFF. The CDR3 DNA follows: TGTGCCAGCACCGTAGGGGACAGGGGCTTGAACACTGAAGCTTTCTTT.

V gene TRBV5-4 combines with J gene TRBJ2-1; 7 bases agree with TRBD1. Germline V gene data show CDR1 as SGHNT and CDR2 as YYREEE (reference sequence). The CDR3 has 15 amino acids. Trimming cost V 5 bases and J 1 base; bases outside gene matches: 6. CDR3 residues: CASRPGTASYNEQFF. The CDR3 DNA reads TGTGCCAGCAGACCCGGGACAGCTTCCTACAATGAGCAGTTCTTC.

This clone has just one count. The V call is TRBV4-1, the J call TRBJ2-1; weak D call: TRBD1 (6 bases). The germline V and J ends were trimmed by 4 bases and 13 bases, with 17 bases remaining between them. Germline CDR1 reads MGHRA; CDR2 reads YSYEKL. The CDR3 extends over 13 amino acids. CDR3 sequence reads: CASSRALRDTQFF. The DNA for the CDR3 is TGCGCCAGCAGCCGCGCGCTCCGGGACACCCAGTTCTTC.

This clone is a singleton in its sample. The chain combines TRBV4-2 with TRBJ2-7, with 8 bases identical to TRBD1. The CDR3 totals 16 residues. Germline lookup yields CDR1 LGHNA and CDR2 YNFKEQ. V trimming: 0 bases; J trimming: 3 bases; junction bases outside the gene matches: 7. The CDR3 loop is CASSQEAGTGRYEQYF. The CDR3 DNA sequence: TGTGCCAGCAGCCAAGAGGCGGGGACAGGCCGCTACGAGCAGTACTTC.

The chain links TRBV5-1 to TRBJ1-2; D gene ambiguous. Germline CDR1 reads SGHRS; CDR2 reads YFSETQ. Trimming left V 10 bases short and J 0 bases short, with 19 bases between. CDR3 length: 15 amino acids. CDR3 sequence: CACRPGEAANYGYTF. CDR3 sequence (DNA): TGCGCCTGCCGGCCTGGGGAGGCAGCTAACTATGGCTACACCTTC.

The chain is built from TRBV27 and TRBJ2-1; D uncertain. V lost 6 bases and J lost 0, with 12 bases in between. Germline lookup yields CDR1 MNHEY and CDR2 SMNVEV (reference sequence). This CDR3 comprises 15 residues. CDR3 coding DNA: TGTGCCAGCAGCCTCATATCGAGCTCCTACAATGAGCAGTTCTTC. It is translated as CASSLISSSYNEQFF.

The CDR3 nucleotides are TGTGCCAGCAGTGACCGACGACAGACCAACTATGGCTACACCTTC. This gives the protein CASSDRRQTNYGYTF. The chain carries TRBV7-9 and TRBJ1-2, with a tentative D call TRBD1 (5 bases). V gave up 6 bases and J gave up 2 bases, with 16 bases separating them. The CDR3 spans 15 residues. Germline CDR1 reads SEHNR; CDR2 reads FQNEAQ (reference sequence).

The chain links TRBV5-8 to TRBJ1-1; TRBD1 might be the D (5 bases). V lost 0 bases to trimming and J lost 0 bases, with 12 bases between them. The CDR3 contains 16 residues. The germline CDR1 and CDR2 sequences are SGHTS and YDEGEE. CDR3 sequence: CASSLEVRGVNTEAFF. CDR3 in DNA: TGTGCCAGCAGCTTGGAGGTCCGGGGGGTGAACACTGAAGCTTTCTTT.

DNA of the CDR3: TGCGCCAGCAGCCAAGACTTCGGAAACACCATATATTTT. Translation: CASSQDFGNTIYF. The chain carries TRBV4-3 and TRBJ1-3; D gene ambiguous. This CDR3 comprises 13 residues. The ends were cut back, 0 bases at V and 4 bases at J, with 4 bases in the middle. CDR1 is LGHNA, CDR2 YSLEER, per germline.

The chain employs TRBV7-2 and TRBJ2-5; 12 positions agree with TRBD2. The CDR3 is 18 amino acids. V shed 6 bases, J shed 1 base, and the junction held 12 bases outside the gene matches. From germline, CDR1 is SGHTA and CDR2 FQGNSA. CDR3 protein: CASSPHRTSGASQETQYF. The CDR3 DNA reads as TGTGCCAGCAGTCCACATCGGACTAGCGGGGCTTCCCAAGAGACCCAGTACTTC.

The chain couples TRBV27 to TRBJ2-1, with 7 bases that match TRBD1. The CDR3 consists of 14 residues. From germline, CDR1 is MNHEY and CDR2 SMNVEV (reference sequence). Trimming took 5 bases from V and 6 from J; bases not matched to a gene: 7. The CDR3 sequence: CASSTLQGTNEQFF. The CDR3 nucleotides are TGTGCCAGCAGTACCTTACAGGGGACCAATGAGCAGTTCTTC.

CDR3 sequence: CASSLGTGATYNEQFF. Here the CDR3 DNA reads TGTGCCAGCAGCTTAGGTACAGGGGCCACCTACAATGAGCAGTTCTTC. The V gene is TRBV7-9, the J gene TRBJ2-1; 7 nucleotides match TRBD1. The CDR3 loop spans 16 amino acids. V lost 1 base to trimming and J lost 2 bases; unmatched junction nucleotides: 5. CDR1 is SEHNR, CDR2 FQNEAQ, per germline (reference sequence).

This chain joins TRBV29-1 and TRBJ2-7; TRBD1 agrees at 10 bases. The CDR3 extends over 14 amino acids. Germline V CDR1 and CDR2: SQVTM, ANQGSEA. The J segment lost 3 bases and the V segment lost 6 bases, leaving 8 bases of the junction unmatched. The CDR3: CSVGDRGQDYEQYF. CDR3 nucleotide sequence: TGCAGCGTCGGGGACAGGGGACAAGACTACGAGCAGTACTTC.

V usage is TRBV7-9 and J usage is TRBJ1-2; D possibly corresponds to TRBD1 (5 bases). The CDR3 covers 14 residues. Trimming pared 4 bases from V and 7 bases from J, leaving 16 bases between. Germline-derived CDR1 and CDR2 are SEHNR and FQNEAQ (reference sequence). The DNA of the CDR3 is TGTGCCAGCAGCTCATGGGACTCCCGGAGTGGCTACACCTTC. Encoded protein: CASSSWDSRSGYTF.

The chain carries TRBV7-2 and TRBJ2-3, with D possibly TRBD2 on 5 matching bases. Germline CDR1 and CDR2: SGHTA and FQGNSA. Trimming removed 1 base from V and 8 bases from J, with 10 bases in between. The CDR3 length is 13 residues. The CDR3: CASSLEPAGTQYF. CDR3 nucleotides: TGTGCCAGCAGCTTAGAACCGGCGGGTACGCAGTATTTT.